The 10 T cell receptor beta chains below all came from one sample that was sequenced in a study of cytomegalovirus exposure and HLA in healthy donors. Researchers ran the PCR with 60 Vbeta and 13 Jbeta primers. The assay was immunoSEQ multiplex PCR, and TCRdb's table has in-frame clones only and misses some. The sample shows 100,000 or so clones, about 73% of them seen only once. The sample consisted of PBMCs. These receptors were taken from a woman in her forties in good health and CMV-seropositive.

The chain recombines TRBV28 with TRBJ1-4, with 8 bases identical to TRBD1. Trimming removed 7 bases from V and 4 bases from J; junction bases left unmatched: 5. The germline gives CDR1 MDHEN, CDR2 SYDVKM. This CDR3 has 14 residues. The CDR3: CASTRTGHNEKLFF. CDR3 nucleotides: TGTGCCAGCACTCGGACAGGGCATAATGAAAAACTGTTTTTT.

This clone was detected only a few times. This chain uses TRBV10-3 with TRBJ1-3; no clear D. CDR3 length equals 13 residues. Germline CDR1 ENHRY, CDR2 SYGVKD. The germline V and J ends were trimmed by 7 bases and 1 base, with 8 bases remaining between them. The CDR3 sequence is CAIMERSGNTIYF. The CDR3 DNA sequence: TGTGCCATCATGGAGAGGTCTGGAAACACCATATATTTT.

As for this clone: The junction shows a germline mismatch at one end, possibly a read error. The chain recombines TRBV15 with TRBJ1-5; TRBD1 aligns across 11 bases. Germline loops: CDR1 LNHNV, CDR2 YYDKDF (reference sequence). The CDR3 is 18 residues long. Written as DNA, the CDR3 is TGTGCCACCAGCAGTCTCGGACAGGGGGCTTTGAGCAATCGGCCCCAGCATTTT. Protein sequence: CATSSLGQGALSNRPQHF. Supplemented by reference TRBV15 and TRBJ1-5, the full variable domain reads DAMVIQNPRYQVTQFGKPVTLSCSQTLNHNVMYWYQQKSSQAPKLLFHYYDKDFNNEADTPDNFQSRRPNTSFCFLDIRSPGLGDTAMYLCATSSLGQGALSNRPQHFGDGTRLSIL.

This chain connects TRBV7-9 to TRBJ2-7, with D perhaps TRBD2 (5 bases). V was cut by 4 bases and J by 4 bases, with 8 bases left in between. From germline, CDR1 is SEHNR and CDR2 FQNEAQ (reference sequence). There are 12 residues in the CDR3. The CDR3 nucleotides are TGTGCCAGCAGCTCGAGGGCTTACGAGCAGTACTTC. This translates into CASSSRAYEQYF.

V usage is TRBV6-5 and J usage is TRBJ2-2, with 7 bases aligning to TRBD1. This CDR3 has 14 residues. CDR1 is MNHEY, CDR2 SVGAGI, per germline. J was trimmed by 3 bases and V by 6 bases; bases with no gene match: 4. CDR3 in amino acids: CASRGTGDTGELFF. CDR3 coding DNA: TGTGCCAGCAGGGGAACAGGGGACACCGGGGAGCTGTTTTTT.

CDR3 sequence reads: CASSQDREASEQYF. Written as DNA, the CDR3 is TGTGCCAGCAGCCAAGATCGTGAGGCGTCCGAGCAGTACTTC. The V gene is TRBV4-2, the J gene TRBJ2-7, with D uncertain. Germline CDR1 reads LGHNA; CDR2 reads YNFKEQ. The CDR3 totals 14 residues. The V gene lost 0 bases and the J gene lost 6 bases, with 12 bases spanning the gap.

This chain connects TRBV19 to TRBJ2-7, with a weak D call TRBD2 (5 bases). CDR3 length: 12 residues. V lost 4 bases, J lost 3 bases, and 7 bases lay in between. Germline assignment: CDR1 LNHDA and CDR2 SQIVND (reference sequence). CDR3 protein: CASSTRDYEQYF. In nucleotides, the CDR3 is TGTGCCAGTAGTACTCGGGACTACGAGCAGTACTTC.

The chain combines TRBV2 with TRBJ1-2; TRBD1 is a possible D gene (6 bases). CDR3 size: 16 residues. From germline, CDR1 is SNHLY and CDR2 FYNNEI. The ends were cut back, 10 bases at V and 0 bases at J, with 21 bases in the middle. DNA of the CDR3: TGTGCCATCGAGGTTGAATGGGGGCTGACTAACTATGGCTACACCTTC. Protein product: CAIEVEWGLTNYGYTF.

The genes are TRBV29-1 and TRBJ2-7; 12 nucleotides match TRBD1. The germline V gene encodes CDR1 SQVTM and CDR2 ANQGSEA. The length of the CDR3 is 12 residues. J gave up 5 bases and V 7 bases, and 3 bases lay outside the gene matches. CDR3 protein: CSAGTGGDEQYF. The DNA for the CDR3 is TGCAGCGCCGGGACAGGGGGCGACGAGCAGTACTTC.

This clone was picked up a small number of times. DNA for the CDR3: TGTGCCAGCAGCACTACAGTCCTGGGGGGCACTGAAGCTTTCTTT. Protein product: CASSTTVLGGTEAFF. V and J are TRBV7-6 and TRBJ1-1; D may be TRBD1 (5 bases). V lost 5 bases and J 4 bases, leaving 17 bases between the germline ends. This CDR3 has 15 amino acids. Germline values: CDR1 SGHVS, CDR2 FNYEAQ.